Each of the 15 T cell receptor beta chains below was sequenced from the same sample in a study of shared clonotypes between healthy human individuals. Generated by immunoSEQ multiplex PCR, the TCRdb table keeps only in-frame clones and is missing some. The sample has 2 million to 2.5 million clones, roughly 92% seen once. What was sequenced was naive CD4+ T cells from PBMCs. Subset here: CD45RA+ positively selected. The receptors were sampled from a man aged 18-30 years in good health. Some clones in this sample may be carry-over from other donors' samples.

About this clone itself: Other nucleotide sequences from this sample produce the same CDR3. The genes are TRBV28 and TRBJ2-7, with TRBD1 as a possible D gene (5 bases). Germline V gene data show CDR1 as MDHEN and CDR2 as SYDVKM. Deletions cut 2 bases from V and 7 bases from J, with 9 bases between. CDR3 length: 12 residues. CDR3 DNA sequence: TGTGCCAGCAGTTTAAGGGGTGGGGAGCAGTACTTC. This gives the protein CASSLRGGEQYF.

This chain connects TRBV18 to TRBJ2-1, with a tentative D call TRBD1 (6 bases). Trimming removed 2 bases from V and 15 bases from J, with 23 bases in between. CDR1 KGHSH and CDR2 LQKENI come from the germline V gene. The CDR3 runs 15 residues. For the CDR3, the DNA is TGTGCCAGCTCACCATCATCAGGGGCGCGGCAGCGCGGGTTCTTC. Translating it yields CASSPSSGARQRGFF.

This CDR3 is CASSNLWGEQFF. The CDR3 nucleotides read TGTGCCAGCAGCAATTTGTGGGGTGAGCAGTTCTTC. The gene calls are TRBV7-2 and TRBJ2-1; D not certain. The CDR3 runs 12 residues. Trimming removed 5 bases from V and 9 bases from J, with 11 bases in between. Germline V gene sequence: CDR1 SGHTA, CDR2 FQGNSA. The full variable domain, its missing parts supplied by reference TRBV7-2 and TRBJ2-1, is GAGVSQSPSNKVTEKGKDVELRCDPISGHTALYWYRQSLGQGLEFLIYFQGNSAPDKSGLPSDRFSAERTGGSVSTLTIQRTQQEDSAVYLCASSNLWGEQFFGPGTRLTVL.

The chain employs TRBV19 and TRBJ1-1; no clear D gene. The V end lost 11 bases, the J end lost 6 bases, and 10 bases lay between the germline ends. The CDR3 extends over 10 amino acids. Germline assignment: CDR1 LNHDA and CDR2 SQIVND (reference sequence). CDR3 sequence reads: CALKRPEAFF. The CDR3 DNA sequence: TGTGCCCTAAAAAGACCTGAAGCTTTCTTT.

The rearrangement links TRBV28 to TRBJ2-2; D perhaps matches TRBD2 (6 bases). CDR1 and CDR2 (germline): MDHEN, SYDVKM. Trimming stripped 7 bases from V and 8 bases from J, with 20 bases between. The CDR3 consists of 15 residues. In nucleotides, the CDR3 is TGTGCCAGCATCTCCGCGGGGATAAGAGCGGGGGAGCTGTTTTTT. It encodes CASISAGIRAGELFF.

The rearrangement joins TRBV6-5 to TRBJ1-5; D not certain. In germline, CDR1 is MNHEY, CDR2 SVGAGI. Trimming cost V 6 bases and J 4 bases, with 10 bases left between them. There are 13 residues in the CDR3. CDR3 residues: CASRRDGNQPQHF. Written as DNA, the CDR3 is TGTGCCAGCAGAAGGGATGGTAATCAGCCCCAGCATTTT.

The gene calls are TRBV7-3 and TRBJ2-1; D gene ambiguous. Germline assignment: CDR1 SGHTA and CDR2 FQGTGA. V lost 4 bases and J lost 7, with 14 bases in between. The CDR3 has 14 amino acids. CDR3 coding DNA: TGTGCCAGCAGCTCCATCCCCGGGTTGAATGAGCAGTTCTTC. Encoded protein: CASSSIPGLNEQFF. The complete variable domain, with remaining parts taken from reference TRBV7-3 and TRBJ2-1, reads GAGVSQTPSNKVTEKGKYVELRCDPISGHTALYWYRQSLGQGPEFLIYFQGTGAADDSGLPNDRFFAVRPEGSVSTLKIQRTERGDSAVYLCASSSIPGLNEQFFGPGTRLTVL.

This chain links TRBV6-1 with TRBJ1-4, with 12 positions matching TRBD1. The CDR3 totals 14 residues. Trimming took 3 bases from V and 10 from J; bases not matched to a gene: 3. CDR1 is MNHNS and CDR2 is SASEGT in the germline V gene. The CDR3 DNA sequence: TGTGCCAGCAGTGACTGGGACAGGGGGCGAAAACTGTTTTTT. It yields the protein CASSDWDRGRKLFF.

This chain joins TRBV5-1 and TRBJ2-1; 7 bases match TRBD1. CDR1 is SGHRS, CDR2 YFSETQ, per germline. CDR3 length equals 15 residues. V shed 1 base, J shed 7 bases, and the junction held 8 bases outside the gene matches. The CDR3 protein is CASSLQGVVGNEQFF. The CDR3 bases are TGCGCCAGCAGCTTGCAGGGGGTTGTGGGAAATGAGCAGTTCTTC.

The chain carries TRBV14 and TRBJ2-3; D is unresolved. There are 14 residues in the CDR3. Looked up from germline, CDR1 is SGHDN and CDR2 is FVKESK. Trimming pared 2 bases from V and 1 base from J, leaving 7 bases between. The CDR3 loop is CASSQRIRTDTQYF. The DNA of the CDR3 is TGTGCCAGCAGCCAAAGGATTCGCACAGATACGCAGTATTTT.

The chain is built from TRBV7-9 and TRBJ2-3, with 9 bases fitting TRBD1. The CDR3 extends over 16 amino acids. Trimming took 3 bases from V and 3 from J; bases not matched to a gene: 7. Germline assignment: CDR1 SEHNR and CDR2 FQNEAQ (reference sequence). The CDR3 loop is CASSFYGQGNTDTQYF. CDR3 coding DNA: TGTGCCAGCAGCTTCTATGGACAGGGGAATACAGATACGCAGTATTTT. Supplemented by reference TRBV7-9 and TRBJ2-3, the full variable domain reads DTGVSQNPRHKITKRGQNVTFRCDPISEHNRLYWYRQTLGQGPEFLTYFQNEAQLEKSRLLSDRFSAERPKGSFSTLEIQRTEQGDSAMYLCASSFYGQGNTDTQYFGPGTRLTVL.

The chain uses TRBV9 and TRBJ2-1; D gene unclear. The V gene lost 0 bases and the J gene lost 5 bases, with 6 bases spanning the gap. CDR3 length equals 13 residues. Germline V gene lookup returns CDR1 SGDLS and CDR2 YYNGEE. The CDR3 nucleotides read TGTGCCAGCAGCGTAGAAGGGCACAATGAGCAGTTCTTC. Its translation is CASSVEGHNEQFF.

The chain uses TRBV28 and TRBJ1-4; D unclear. This CDR3 has 14 residues. The germline V gene encodes CDR1 MDHEN and CDR2 SYDVKM. With 3 bases removed from V and 8 bases from J, the gap between germline ends came to 13 bases. CDR3 DNA: TGTGCCAGCAGTTTGGATAGGAGGCGCGAAAAACTGTTTTTT. As protein: CASSLDRRREKLFF.

This sequence joins TRBV30 and TRBJ2-2; no definite D call. V shed 2 bases and J shed 1 base, with 17 bases lying between them. Per germline, CDR1 GTSNPN and CDR2 SVGIG (reference sequence). This CDR3 comprises 17 residues. The DNA of the CDR3 is TGTGCCTGGAGTTCCCTCAGAGGATCGCTGAACACCGGGGAGCTGTTTTTT. This codes for CAWSSLRGSLNTGELFF.

The genes are TRBV5-4 and TRBJ2-5; D uncertain. The CDR3 loop spans 13 amino acids. Germline-derived CDR1 and CDR2 are SGHNT and YYREEE (reference sequence). Trimming pared 7 bases from V and 5 bases from J, leaving 15 bases between. Here the CDR3 reads CASREIRRETQYF. The CDR3 coding sequence is TGTGCCAGCCGTGAAATTAGACGTGAGACCCAGTACTTC. Complete variable domain (other parts from reference TRBV5-4 and TRBJ2-5): ETGVTQSPTHLIKTRGQQVTLRCSSQSGHNTVSWYQQALGQGPQFIFQYYREEENGRGNFPPRFSGLQFPNYSSELNVNALELDDSALYLCASREIRRETQYFGPGTRLLVL.